The present entry profiles one T cell receptor beta chain with its context. The record originates from a study of blood T cell repertoires in COVID-19. Study-level background: Acute and convalescent COVID-19 specimens originated in the United States, Italy and Spain. The analysed material was cDNA or gDNA that came from T cells, B-cell-depleted T cells, or PBMCs.

Trimming left V 0 bases short and J 1 base short, with 15 bases between. The V gene's germline CDR1 is LGHNA and CDR2 YSLEER. The CDR3 runs 17 residues. Sequencing was performed with immunoSEQ multiplex PCR; in TCRdb, only in-frame clones are kept and a portion is missing. Here the sample spans about 50,000 clones, 85% to 90% being singletons. The specimen was peripheral blood. The rearrangement uses TRBV4-3 and TRBJ1-2; perhaps TRBD1 as D (5 bases). The TCR comes from a man aged 50 to 59 with active COVID-19. The CDR3 nucleotides are TGCGCCAGCAGCCAAGATCCCTCGGCAGGGTATAACTATGGCTACACCTTC. This codes for CASSQDPSAGYNYGYTF.